The rows below give T cell receptor beta chains drawn from one sample of a study of early T cells in non-severe SARS-CoV-2 infection. A single record per CDR3 protein comes from TCRdb applying MiXCR to the 5' RACE reads. The sample gives 69,000 or so distinct CDR3 sequences, roughly 13% of which show up once; 5% to 5.5% is in the top ten. Material for sequencing was whole blood. Receptors originate from an adult who was a healthcare worker with PCR-confirmed SARS-CoV-2 infection or an uninfected control (not recorded which). Both conserved end residues are part of each CDR3. D genes are given only for firm matches. The size field is filled for only some rows; it gives once, few, many or a size class.

CDR3nt: TGCAGCGCCGAAAGGACAGGGAGGAACACCGGGGAGCTGTTTTTT
CDR3aa: CSAERTGRNTGELFF
abundance: few
j_gene: TRBJ2-2
v_gene: TRBV29-1
d_gene: TRBD1

CDR3nt: TGTGCCAGCAGCCAGGGACTAGCGGGGAACCCCGACGGGGAGCTGTTTTTT
CDR3aa: CASSQGLAGNPDGELFF
abundance: .
j_gene: TRBJ2-2
v_gene: TRBV5-4
d_gene: TRBD2

CDR3nt: TGTGCCAGCAGCTTATCTGGGGGCCGCTCTGGGGCCAACGTCCTGACTTTC
CDR3aa: CASSLSGGRSGANVLTF
abundance: many
j_gene: TRBJ2-6
v_gene: TRBV7-9
d_gene: .

CDR3nt: TGTGCCAGCAGCTTAGCCTCCGGGACAGGTCGGGATTCACCCCTCCACTTT
CDR3aa: CASSLASGTGRDSPLHF
abundance: many
j_gene: TRBJ1-6
v_gene: TRBV11-3
d_gene: TRBD1

CDR3nt: TGTGCCAGCAGCTTGGGGACAGAGAACTATGGCTACACCTTC
CDR3aa: CASSLGTENYGYTF
abundance: many
j_gene: TRBJ1-2
v_gene: TRBV11-3
d_gene: TRBD1

CDR3nt: TGCAGCGTTGAAAGGTGGTCAGCTAATGAAGCTTTCTTT
CDR3aa: CSVERWSANEAFF
abundance: few
j_gene: TRBJ1-1
v_gene: TRBV29-1
d_gene: .

CDR3nt: TGTGCCAGCAGCTTAGTTCCGGGAACAACTAATGAAAAACTGTTTTTT
CDR3aa: CASSLVPGTTNEKLFF
abundance: .
j_gene: TRBJ1-4
v_gene: TRBV7-8
d_gene: .

CDR3nt: TGTGCCAGCAGCCAAGATAGGGGCGAAGGGGAAGGATCTGGAAACACCATATATTTT
CDR3aa: CASSQDRGEGEGSGNTIYF
abundance: .
j_gene: TRBJ1-3
v_gene: TRBV3-1
d_gene: .

CDR3nt: TGTGCCAGTAGTAGCAGTGGGACCTATGAAAAACTGTTTTTT
CDR3aa: CASSSSGTYEKLFF
abundance: many
j_gene: TRBJ1-4
v_gene: TRBV19
d_gene: .

CDR3nt: TGTGCCAGCAGCCCTCGGACCTACAATGAGCAGTTCTTC
CDR3aa: CASSPRTYNEQFF
abundance: few
j_gene: TRBJ2-1
v_gene: TRBV7-9
d_gene: .

CDR3nt: TGTGCCAGCAGCTACCGGGACTTCCCAGATACGCAGTATTTT
CDR3aa: CASSYRDFPDTQYF
abundance: many
j_gene: TRBJ2-3
v_gene: TRBV11-1
d_gene: .

CDR3nt: TGTGCCAGCAGCTTGTCCAGGGGTTATCTTGAGCAGTACTTC
CDR3aa: CASSLSRGYLEQYF
abundance: many
j_gene: TRBJ2-7
v_gene: TRBV11-2
d_gene: .

CDR3nt: TGTGCCATTGGAGGAAGCGTCGGATACGAGCAGTACTTC
CDR3aa: CAIGGSVGYEQYF
abundance: few
j_gene: TRBJ2-7
v_gene: TRBV10-3
d_gene: .

CDR3nt: TGTGCCAGCAGTAAATCTCCGGGAGGTGAAAAACTGTTTTTT
CDR3aa: CASSKSPGGEKLFF
abundance: .
j_gene: TRBJ1-4
v_gene: TRBV6-5
d_gene: .

CDR3nt: TGCAGTGCTAGAGGAGTCCTCGAAGAGACCCAGTACTTC
CDR3aa: CSARGVLEETQYF
abundance: .
j_gene: TRBJ2-5
v_gene: TRBV20-1
d_gene: .

CDR3nt: TGTGCCAGCTTGAGTTGGTCAGTCGGGGAGCTGTTTTTT
CDR3aa: CASLSWSVGELFF
abundance: .
j_gene: TRBJ2-2
v_gene: TRBV28
d_gene: .

CDR3nt: TGTGCCACAAACAAGGGAGTCGGCGAGCAGTACTTC
CDR3aa: CATNKGVGEQYF
abundance: .
j_gene: TRBJ2-7
v_gene: TRBV14
d_gene: .

CDR3nt: TGTGCCAGCAGGAGGGACAGTCAAGAGACCCAGTACTTC
CDR3aa: CASRRDSQETQYF
abundance: few
j_gene: TRBJ2-5
v_gene: TRBV5-4
d_gene: TRBD1

CDR3nt: TGCAGCGTCCAGCCAGCCACAGATACGCAGTATTTT
CDR3aa: CSVQPATDTQYF
abundance: many
j_gene: TRBJ2-3
v_gene: TRBV29-1
d_gene: .

CDR3nt: TGTGCCAGCAGTTTAGCGGGGAAAGAGACCCAGTACTTC
CDR3aa: CASSLAGKETQYF
abundance: .
j_gene: TRBJ2-5
v_gene: TRBV2
d_gene: TRBD2

CDR3nt: TGTGCCAGCAGTTACAGAATCTCCTACAATGAGCAGTTCTTC
CDR3aa: CASSYRISYNEQFF
abundance: many
j_gene: TRBJ2-1
v_gene: TRBV6-6
d_gene: .

CDR3nt: TGTGCCAGCAACCACTGTTTGGGGGACGACAATGAGCAGTTCTTC
CDR3aa: CASNHCLGDDNEQFF
abundance: .
j_gene: TRBJ2-1
v_gene: TRBV6-2/TRBV6-3
d_gene: .

CDR3nt: TGCAGCGCACAAAGGGGGACAGGGCACACTGAAGCTTTCTTT
CDR3aa: CSAQRGTGHTEAFF
abundance: few
j_gene: TRBJ1-1
v_gene: TRBV29-1
d_gene: TRBD1

CDR3nt: TGTGCCAGCACCTACGGGGGGTTCGGGCAGTCGAATGAGCAGTTCTTC
CDR3aa: CASTYGGFGQSNEQFF
abundance: many
j_gene: TRBJ2-1
v_gene: TRBV5-4
d_gene: TRBD2

CDR3nt: TGTGCCAGTGGCCTGGGGCCCTATGGCTACACCTTC
CDR3aa: CASGLGPYGYTF
abundance: many
j_gene: TRBJ1-2
v_gene: TRBV12-3/TRBV12-4
d_gene: .

CDR3nt: TGTGCCAGCAGCCATAAGAGCGGCCGGCAGTATTTT
CDR3aa: CASSHKSGRQYF
abundance: many
j_gene: TRBJ2-3
v_gene: TRBV7-3
d_gene: .

CDR3nt: TGCAGCGTTGAACTTCGGACTAGCGGGAGCGAGACCCAGTACTTC
CDR3aa: CSVELRTSGSETQYF
abundance: few
j_gene: TRBJ2-5
v_gene: TRBV29-1
d_gene: TRBD2

CDR3nt: TGCGCCAGCAGCCAAACGGCCGCGGGACCCCTCCACTTT
CDR3aa: CASSQTAAGPLHF
abundance: few
j_gene: TRBJ1-6
v_gene: TRBV4-3
d_gene: .

CDR3nt: TGTGCCAGCAGTTTTGAGAGATCTAGCGAGCAGTACTTC
CDR3aa: CASSFERSSEQYF
abundance: many
j_gene: TRBJ2-7
v_gene: TRBV12-3/TRBV12-4
d_gene: .

CDR3nt: TGTGCCTGGAGTGTTCGAGTTGGCACAGATACGCAGTATTTT
CDR3aa: CAWSVRVGTDTQYF
abundance: many
j_gene: TRBJ2-3
v_gene: TRBV30
d_gene: .